This T cell receptor beta chain was obtained from a study of CD8 T cells in Susac syndrome. The CDR3 is made up of 15 amino acids. Germline V lookup: CDR1 DFQATT, CDR2 SNEGSKA (reference sequence). Trimming at V came to 0 bases and at J to 5 bases, leaving 6 bases not matched to a gene. This clonotype was recorded only once. In blood CD8+ and CD4+ T cells, TCR beta underwent sequencing. cDNA came from around 0.54 to 1 ug RNA primed by random hexamers. The method of amplification for TCR beta CDR3 was immunoSEQ multiplex PCR, covering 54 Vbeta and 13 Jbeta. Each CDR3 protein is one row after TCRdb ran MiXCR on the immunoSEQ multiplex PCR reads. The table records 300,000 or so distinct CDR3 sequences, roughly nine tenths of them present only once.

Sequenced material: CD4+ T cells from PBMCs. This sequence was found in a human donor with multiple sclerosis. The V gene is TRBV20-1, the J gene TRBJ2-3; 9 bases line up with TRBD1. The CDR3 spells CSARDQPGQGDTQYF. The CDR3 DNA is TGCAGTGCTAGAGATCAGCCGGGACAGGGAGATACGCAGTATTTT.